This T cell receptor (beta chain) appears in the sequencing data of a study of T cell responses to AZD1222 COVID-19 vaccine. Study-level points and caveats: Rises in breadth and depth of Spike-specific TCRs came after two AZD1222 doses. Repertoire sampling was restricted to post-peak T cell response timepoints. Unmutated variant regions are reportedly the target of nearly half of TCRs that are spike-specific. Possibly, clonal diversity was underestimated; donors were largely white British and included more females.

This clone came up a few times. Its antigen is unknown. CDR3 length: 14 residues. Trimming removed 1 base from V and 6 bases from J, with 13 bases in between. Germline values: CDR1 SGHDN, CDR2 FVKESK. Clones were sequenced by immunoSEQ multiplex PCR, and TCRdb holds only the in-frame ones, with some missing. The repertoire includes approximately 200,000 clones, 70% to 90% of them detected once, and roughly 7.7% sits in the top ten. This sample comprised peripheral blood, obtained on day 0 of AZD1222 vaccination. The chain uses TRBV14 and TRBJ2-7; TRBD2 might be the D (6 bases). This receptor was identified in an adult in good health. In DNA form, the CDR3 reads TGTGCCAGCAGCCAAGTGGTCGGGGGACCCGAGCAGTACTTC. Translated, it gives CASSQVVGGPEQYF.